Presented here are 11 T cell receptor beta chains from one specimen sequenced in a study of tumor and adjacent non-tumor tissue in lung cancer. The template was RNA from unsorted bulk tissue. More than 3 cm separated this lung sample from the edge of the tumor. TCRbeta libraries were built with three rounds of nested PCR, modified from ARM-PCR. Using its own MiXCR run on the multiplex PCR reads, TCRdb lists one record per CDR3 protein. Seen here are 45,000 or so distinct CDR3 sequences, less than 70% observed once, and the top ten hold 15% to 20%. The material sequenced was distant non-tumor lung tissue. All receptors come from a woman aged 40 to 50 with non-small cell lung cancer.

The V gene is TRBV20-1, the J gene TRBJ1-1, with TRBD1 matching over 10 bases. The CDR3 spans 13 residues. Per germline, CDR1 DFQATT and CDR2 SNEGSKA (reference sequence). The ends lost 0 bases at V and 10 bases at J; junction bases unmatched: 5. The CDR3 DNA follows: TGCAGTGCTAGAGATAGACAGGGGGCTGGAGCTTTCTTT. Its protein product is CSARDRQGAGAFF.

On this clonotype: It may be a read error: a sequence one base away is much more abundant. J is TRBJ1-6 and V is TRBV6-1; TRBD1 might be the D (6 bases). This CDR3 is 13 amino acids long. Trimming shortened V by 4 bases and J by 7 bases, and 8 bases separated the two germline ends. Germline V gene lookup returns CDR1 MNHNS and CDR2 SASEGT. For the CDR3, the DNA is TGTGCCAGCAGTGCCAGGGGCAATTCACCCCTCCACTTT. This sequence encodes CASSARGNSPLHF.

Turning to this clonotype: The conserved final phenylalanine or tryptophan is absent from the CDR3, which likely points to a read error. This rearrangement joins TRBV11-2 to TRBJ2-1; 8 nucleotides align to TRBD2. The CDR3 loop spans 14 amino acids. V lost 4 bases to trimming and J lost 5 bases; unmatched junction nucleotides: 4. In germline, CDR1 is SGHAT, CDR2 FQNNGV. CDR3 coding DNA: TGTGCCAGCAGCTGGACTAGCTGGAACAATGAGCAGTTCCTC. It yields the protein CASSWTSWNNEQFL.

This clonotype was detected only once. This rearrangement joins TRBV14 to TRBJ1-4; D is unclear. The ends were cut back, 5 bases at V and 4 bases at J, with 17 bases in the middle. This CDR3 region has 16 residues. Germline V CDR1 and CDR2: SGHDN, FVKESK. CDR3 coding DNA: TGTGCCAGCAGCTCGACGTCGGCGGCCAGTAATGAAAAACTGTTTTTT. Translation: CASSSTSAASNEKLFF.

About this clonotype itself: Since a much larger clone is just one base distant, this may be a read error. The CDR3 protein is CASGLEGAAGRNTEAFF. CDR3 DNA sequence: TGTGCCAGCGGCTTAGAAGGGGCGGCCGGCCGGAACACTGAAGCTTTCTTT. The chain joins TRBV7-8 to TRBJ1-1, with D possibly TRBD1 on 5 matching bases. This CDR3 spans 17 amino acids. The V gene's germline CDR1 is SGHVS and CDR2 FQNEAQ. Complete variable domain (other parts from reference TRBV7-8 and TRBJ1-1): GAGVSQSPRYKVAKRGQDVALRCDPISGHVSLFWYQQALGQGPEFLTYFQNEAQLDKSGLPSDRFFAERPEGSVSTLKIQRTQQEDSAVYLCASGLEGAAGRNTEAFFGQGTRLTVV.

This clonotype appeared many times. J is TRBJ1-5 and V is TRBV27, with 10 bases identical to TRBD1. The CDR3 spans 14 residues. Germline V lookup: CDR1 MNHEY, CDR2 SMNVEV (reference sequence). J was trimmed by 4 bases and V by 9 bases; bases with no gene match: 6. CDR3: CASGDRGRNQPQHF. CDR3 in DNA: TGTGCCAGTGGGGACAGGGGCAGGAATCAGCCCCAGCATTTT.

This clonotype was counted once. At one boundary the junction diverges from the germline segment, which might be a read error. The CDR3 nucleotides read TGTGCCAGCACCCGGGGCTTTAGCTCTGGGGCCAACGTCCTAACTTTC. Translated: CASTRGFSSGANVLTF. V usage is TRBV6-2 or TRBV6-3 and J usage is TRBJ2-6, with D perhaps TRBD1 or TRBD2 (5 bases each). The CDR3 runs 16 residues. Germline loops: CDR1 MNHEY, CDR2 SVGEGT.

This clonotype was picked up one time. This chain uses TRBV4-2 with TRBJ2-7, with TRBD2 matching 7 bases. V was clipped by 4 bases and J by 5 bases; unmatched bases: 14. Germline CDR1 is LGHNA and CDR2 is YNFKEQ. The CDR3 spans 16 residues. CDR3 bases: TGTGCCAGCAGCCGAGCCACTAGCGTCCCTTCCAACGAGCAGTACTTC. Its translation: CASSRATSVPSNEQYF.

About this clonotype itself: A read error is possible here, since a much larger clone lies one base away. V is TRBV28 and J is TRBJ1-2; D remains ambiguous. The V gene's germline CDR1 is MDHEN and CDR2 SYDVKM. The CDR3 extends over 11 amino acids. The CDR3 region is CVSSRNYGYTF. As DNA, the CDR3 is TGTGTCAGCAGCCGAAACTATGGCTACACCTTC.

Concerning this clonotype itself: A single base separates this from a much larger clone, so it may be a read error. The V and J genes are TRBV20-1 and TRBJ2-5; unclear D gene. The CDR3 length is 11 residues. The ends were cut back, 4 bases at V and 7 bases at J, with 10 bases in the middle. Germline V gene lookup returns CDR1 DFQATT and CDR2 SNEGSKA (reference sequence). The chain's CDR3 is CSAKGSVTQYF. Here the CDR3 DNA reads TGCAGTGCTAAAGGGTCGGTGACCCAGTACTTC.

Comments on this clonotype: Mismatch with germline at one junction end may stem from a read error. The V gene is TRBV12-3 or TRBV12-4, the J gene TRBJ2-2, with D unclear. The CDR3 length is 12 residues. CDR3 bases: TGTGTCGGCAAGAGAAACACCAGGGAGCTGTTTTTT. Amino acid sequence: CVGKRNTRELFF.